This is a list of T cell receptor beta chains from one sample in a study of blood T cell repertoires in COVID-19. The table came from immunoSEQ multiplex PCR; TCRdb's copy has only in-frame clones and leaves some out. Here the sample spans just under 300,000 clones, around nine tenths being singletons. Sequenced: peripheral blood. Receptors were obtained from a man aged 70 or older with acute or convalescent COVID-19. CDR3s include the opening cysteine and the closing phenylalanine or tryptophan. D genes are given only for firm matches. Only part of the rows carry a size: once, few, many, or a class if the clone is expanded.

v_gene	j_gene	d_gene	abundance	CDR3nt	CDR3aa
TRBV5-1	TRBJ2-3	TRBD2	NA	TGCGCCAGCAGCAGTCTAGCGGGGGGCAGCACAGATACGCAGTATTTT	CASSSLAGGSTDTQYF
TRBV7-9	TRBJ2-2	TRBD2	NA	TGTGCCAGCAGCTCAGGACTAGCGGGGGGGCTTAACACCGGGGAGCTGTTTTTT	CASSSGLAGGLNTGELFF
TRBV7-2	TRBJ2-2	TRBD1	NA	TGTGCCAGCAGCTTAAGACAGGGTGGCACCGGGGAGCTGTTTTTT	CASSLRQGGTGELFF
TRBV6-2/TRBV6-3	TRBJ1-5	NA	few	TGTGCCAGCAGTTTTACTAGCAATAGCAATCAGCCCCAGCATTTT	CASSFTSNSNQPQHF
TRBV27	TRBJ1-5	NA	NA	TGTGCCAGCAGTTTAGTATCGGGGAATCAGCCCCAGCATTTT	CASSLVSGNQPQHF
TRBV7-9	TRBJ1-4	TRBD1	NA	TGTGCCAGCAGAGGCCTTTGGTCAGGGGGCCAGGGAACTAATGAAAAACTGTTTTTT	CASRGLWSGGQGTNEKLFF
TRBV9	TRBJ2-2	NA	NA	TGTGCCAGCAGCGTAGAGGGTAGCGGTAACACCGGGGAGCTGTTTTTT	CASSVEGSGNTGELFF
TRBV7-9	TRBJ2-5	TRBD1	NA	TGTGCCAGCAGCTTAGCGGGACAGGGGGAGACCCAGTACTTC	CASSLAGQGETQYF
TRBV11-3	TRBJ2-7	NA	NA	TGTGCCAGCAGCCTAGGGGCGGGGACCTCCTACGAGCAGTACTTC	CASSLGAGTSYEQYF
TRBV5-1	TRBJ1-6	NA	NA	TGCGCCAGCAGCTTGACCCAACAGGGCCGTAATTCACCCCTCCACTTT	CASSLTQQGRNSPLHF
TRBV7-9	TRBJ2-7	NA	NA	TGTGCCAGCAGCTTAGAAGCTGGTAGCGCCGAGCAGTACTTC	CASSLEAGSAEQYF
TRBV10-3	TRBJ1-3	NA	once	TGTGCCATCAGTGACAGAGGGAACTCTGGAAACACCATATATTTT	CAISDRGNSGNTIYF